Following are 20 T cell receptor beta chains from one sample sequenced in a study of cytomegalovirus exposure and HLA in healthy donors. PCR used 60 Vbeta primers and 13 Jbeta primers. TCRdb's copy holds only in-frame clones and misses some; the assay was immunoSEQ multiplex PCR. The sample yields about 82,000 clones, approximately 68% seen once. The sample comprised PBMCs. These receptors were collected from a woman aged 45-65 years in good health and CMV-seropositive.

This clone has only a few counts. CDR3 protein: CASGKQTYEQYF. The CDR3 nucleotides read TGTGCCAGCGGCAAACAAACCTACGAGCAGTACTTC. The chain recombines TRBV27 with TRBJ2-7, with D unclear. V shed 8 bases and J shed 2 bases, with 10 bases lying between them. From germline, CDR1 is MNHEY and CDR2 SMNVEV (reference sequence). The CDR3 has 12 amino acids.

V and J are TRBV6-6 and TRBJ2-3; weak D call: TRBD2 (5 bases). V lost 2 bases and J lost 6, with 15 bases in between. The germline CDR1 and CDR2 sequences are MNHNY and SVGAGI (reference sequence). The CDR3 loop spans 15 amino acids. DNA of the CDR3: TGTGCCAGCAGTTACGGAGGTACGGCTGCGGATACGCAGTATTTT. It codes for CASSYGGTAADTQYF.

V usage is TRBV7-9 and J usage is TRBJ2-1; no clear D. The CDR3 is 11 residues long. V was cut by 3 bases and J by 7 bases, with 4 bases left in between. Germline V CDR1 and CDR2: SEHNR, FQNEAQ (reference sequence). The CDR3 protein is CASSLRNEQFF. CDR3 bases: TGTGCCAGCAGCTTGCGGAATGAGCAGTTCTTC.

This clone was found a few times. The rearrangement links TRBV21-1 to TRBJ2-1; the table names TRBD2, a call not compared with the DNA. TRBV21-1 corresponds to a pseudogene. There are 21 residues in the CDR3. CDR3 region: CASSKEGWWAGRPRYTSGQFF. For the CDR3, the DNA is TGTGCCAGCAGCAAAGAAGGGTGGTGGGCGGGGCGGCCACGGTATACTAGCGGGCAGTTCTTC.

Concerning this clone: The sample carries other DNA sequences with the same CDR3. The chain recombines TRBV9 with TRBJ2-1, with 7 bases that match TRBD2. Germline V gene lookup returns CDR1 SGDLS and CDR2 YYNGEE. The CDR3 loop spans 15 amino acids. J was trimmed by 4 bases and V by 0 bases; bases with no gene match: 4. The CDR3 sequence is CASSVGGGSYNEQFF. The CDR3 DNA follows: TGTGCCAGCAGCGTAGGCGGGGGTAGTTACAATGAGCAGTTCTTC.

This clone was found a few times. The chain joins TRBV30 to TRBJ1-1; weak D call: TRBD1 (6 bases). The ends were cut back, 1 base at V and 6 bases at J, with 12 bases in the middle. CDR1 GTSNPN and CDR2 SVGIG come from the germline V gene (reference sequence). CDR3 length: 13 residues. The CDR3 DNA is TGTGCCTGGAGTGGAGGACAGCGAGCTGAAGCTTTCTTT. It translates to CAWSGGQRAEAFF. The variable domain in full, completed from reference TRBV30 and TRBJ1-1, reads SQTIHQWPATLVQPVGSPLSLECTVEGTSNPNLYWYRQAAGRGLQLLFYSVGIGQISSEVPQNLSASRPQDRQFILSSKKLLLSDSGFYLCAWSGGQRAEAFFGQGTRLTVV.

The CDR3 region has the DNA TGTGCCAGCAAAGTATCAGGGGGGAACACTGAAGCTTTCTTT. This gives the protein CASKVSGGNTEAFF. The chain uses TRBV7-6 and TRBJ1-1; 7 positions agree with TRBD1. Germline V gene sequence: CDR1 SGHVS, CDR2 FNYEAQ. The CDR3 loop spans 14 amino acids. J lost 1 base, V lost 7 bases, and 6 bases had no gene match.

The gene calls are TRBV2 and TRBJ2-7; the match to TRBD1 covers 7 bases. V trimming: 4 bases; J trimming: 3 bases; junction bases outside the gene matches: 9. Germline values: CDR1 SNHLY, CDR2 FYNNEI. The CDR3 is 15 amino acids. CDR3 region: CASSGRTGPSYEQYF. CDR3 bases: TGTGCCAGCAGTGGCCGGACAGGTCCCAGCTACGAGCAGTACTTC.

V usage is TRBV6-5 and J usage is TRBJ1-6, with D possibly matching TRBD1 (6 bases). Trimming removed 6 bases at V and 0 bases at J, with 9 bases between. Germline V gene lookup returns CDR1 MNHEY and CDR2 SVGAGI. This CDR3 is 15 amino acids long. DNA of the CDR3: TGTGCCAGCAGACAGGGAAGCTCCTATAATTCACCCCTCCACTTT. Translation: CASRQGSSYNSPLHF.

The V gene is TRBV27, the J gene TRBJ2-1; D is possibly TRBD2 (5 bases). The CDR3 length is 14 residues. Trimming pared 5 bases from V and 6 bases from J, leaving 14 bases between. Germline V gives CDR1 MNHEY, CDR2 SMNVEV (reference sequence). The CDR3: CASSRSPLANEQFF. The CDR3 DNA reads as TGTGCCAGCAGTCGCAGTCCCCTAGCCAATGAGCAGTTCTTC.

J is TRBJ1-2 and V is TRBV9; TRBD1 matches 7 bases. Germline V gene sequence: CDR1 SGDLS, CDR2 YYNGEE. The CDR3 is 12 amino acids. Losses at the gene ends were 6 bases for V and 7 bases for J; bases not matched to a gene: 6. CDR3 DNA: TGTGCCAGCAAAGGACAGGTCTCTGGCTACACCTTC. Translation gives CASKGQVSGYTF.

This clone was found a few times. The chain joins TRBV28 to TRBJ1-4; D is perhaps TRBD1 (5 bases). V was clipped by 3 bases and J by 2 bases, with 13 bases between them. The V gene's germline CDR1 is MDHEN and CDR2 SYDVKM. CDR3 length equals 16 residues. CDR3 residues: CASSFREGRTNEKLFF. For the CDR3, the DNA is TGTGCCAGCAGTTTTAGGGAGGGGCGTACTAATGAAAAACTGTTTTTT.

This rearrangement joins TRBV7-2 to TRBJ1-6; the match to TRBD1 covers 9 bases. This CDR3 has 15 residues. Looked up from germline, CDR1 is SGHTA and CDR2 is FQGNSA. The junction had 8 bases not matched to a gene; V was cut back by 5 bases and J by 9 bases. CDR3 nucleotides: TGTGCCAGCAGCCCCCGGACAGGGGAAGGTTCACCCCTCCACTTT. Its protein product is CASSPRTGEGSPLHF.

This clone occurred a few times. This chain's CDR3 is CATQQGPATGNTIYF. CDR3 DNA sequence: TGTGCCACTCAACAGGGTCCAGCGACTGGAAACACCATATATTTT. The genes are TRBV6-1 and TRBJ1-3, with D tentatively TRBD1 (6 bases). From germline, CDR1 is MNHNS and CDR2 SASEGT. The CDR3 is 15 amino acids. The V end was cut by 10 bases, the J end by 2 bases, with 18 bases between.

At least ten counts were recorded for this clone. V is TRBV11-2 and J is TRBJ2-7; D is perhaps TRBD2 (6 bases). Germline assignment: CDR1 SGHAT and CDR2 FQNNGV. V gave up 1 base and J gave up 6 bases, with 10 bases separating them. This CDR3 is 13 amino acids long. This chain's CDR3 is CASSLGGGAEQYF. As DNA, the CDR3 is TGTGCCAGCAGCTTAGGTGGAGGGGCCGAGCAGTACTTC.

The chain has TRBV6-5 and TRBJ2-1, with TRBD2 as a possible D gene (7 bases). V lost 5 bases and J lost 8, with 16 bases in between. This CDR3 contains 14 residues. Germline loops: CDR1 MNHEY, CDR2 SVGAGI. The CDR3 nucleotides read TGTGCCAGCAGTATCCTAGGGGGGGCAGATGAGCAGTTCTTC. This sequence encodes CASSILGGADEQFF.

J is TRBJ2-5 and V is TRBV5-4, with 14 bases identical to TRBD2. V lost 4 bases, J lost 5 bases, and 10 bases stayed unmatched. Germline V lookup: CDR1 SGHNT, CDR2 YYREEE (reference sequence). The CDR3 spans 17 residues. As DNA, the CDR3 is TGTGCCAGCAGCCTCTCTCGGACTAGCGGGGGGAGGGAGACCCAGTACTTC. It is translated as CASSLSRTSGGRETQYF.

In its sample, this clone was seen a few times. This chain uses TRBV6-4 with TRBJ2-1; no definite D call. The V gene's germline CDR1 is MRHNA and CDR2 SNTAGT. The CDR3 contains 14 residues. The ends were cut back, 3 bases at V and 0 bases at J, with 6 bases in the middle. CDR3 residues: CASSEGSSYNEQFF. The CDR3 DNA follows: TGTGCCAGCAGTGAGGGCTCCTCCTACAATGAGCAGTTCTTC.

This chain connects TRBV6-1 to TRBJ2-7, with D possibly matching TRBD1 (6 bases). V lost 7 bases and J lost 3, with 13 bases in between. The CDR3 sequence is 13 residues long. Per the germline V gene, CDR1 is MNHNS and CDR2 is SASEGT. CDR3 amino acids: CASNSRTDYEQYF. Here the CDR3 DNA reads TGTGCCAGCAACTCCCGGACAGACTACGAGCAGTACTTC.

This clone was recorded a few times. The V gene is TRBV11-2, the J gene TRBJ1-1; D is undetermined. Between the trimmed V and J ends, which lost 6 bases and 1 base, there was a span of 9 bases. The CDR3 has 13 amino acids. Germline loops: CDR1 SGHAT, CDR2 FQNNGV. CDR3 bases: TGTGCCAGCAGTCTGCGAGCGAACACTGAAGCTTTCTTT. Amino acids: CASSLRANTEAFF.